This TCR beta chain was sequenced for a study of shared clonotypes between healthy human individuals. The V end lost 1 base, the J end lost 5 bases, and 9 bases lay between the germline ends. The CDR3 covers 13 residues. CDR1 and CDR2 from the germline V gene are SGHRS and YFSETQ. Sequencing was performed with immunoSEQ multiplex PCR; in TCRdb, only in-frame clones are kept and a portion is missing. The table shows more than 2 million clones, with about 94% occurring only once. To note about this clone: The same CDR3 is also encoded by other DNA sequences in this sample.

The sample taken for sequencing was naive CD4+ T cells sorted from blood. Specified subset: CD45RA+ positively selected. The rearrangement joins TRBV5-1 to TRBJ2-5; D is uncertain. This sequence originates from a young man in good health. CDR3 nucleotides: TGCGCCAGCAGCTTGTTGGCCGGTGAGACCCAGTACTTC. Translated: CASSLLAGETQYF.